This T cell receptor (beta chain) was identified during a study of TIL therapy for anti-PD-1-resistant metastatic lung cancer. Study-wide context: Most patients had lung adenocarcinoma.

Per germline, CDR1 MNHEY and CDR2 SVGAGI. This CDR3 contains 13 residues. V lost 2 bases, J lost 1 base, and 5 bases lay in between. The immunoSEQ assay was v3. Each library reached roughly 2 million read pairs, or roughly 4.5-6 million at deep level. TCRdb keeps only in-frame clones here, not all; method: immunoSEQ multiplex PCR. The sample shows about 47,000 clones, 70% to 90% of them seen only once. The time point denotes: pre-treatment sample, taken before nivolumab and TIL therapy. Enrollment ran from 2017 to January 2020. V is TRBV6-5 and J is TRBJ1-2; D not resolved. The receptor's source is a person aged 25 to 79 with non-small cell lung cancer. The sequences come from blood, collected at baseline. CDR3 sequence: CASSYDGNYGYTF. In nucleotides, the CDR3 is TGTGCCAGCAGTTACGACGGTAACTATGGCTACACCTTC.